These 28 T cell receptor beta chains originate from one sample sequenced in a study of OX40 agonist ivuxolimab in advanced cancers. Profiling relied on immunoSEQ multiplex PCR, and the TCRdb table lists in-frame clones only, not all of them. The sample contains about 54,000 clones, 75% to 90% of which appear only once. The source was CD4+ or CD8+ T cells sorted from blood, collected in a trial of the OX40 agonist ivuxolimab. All receptors derive from an adult with an advanced solid tumor such as melanoma, head and neck, liver or kidney cancer.

This chain links TRBV9 with TRBJ2-2, with unresolved D. The germline V gene has CDR1 SGDLS and CDR2 YYNGEE. The V gene lost 0 bases and the J gene lost 6 bases, with 9 bases spanning the gap. The CDR3 has 14 residues. CDR3 loop: CASSVGISPGELFF. CDR3 DNA: TGTGCCAGCAGCGTAGGTATTAGCCCCGGGGAGCTGTTTTTT.

The gene calls are TRBV14 and TRBJ2-1; tentative D call: TRBD2 (6 bases). CDR3 size: 13 residues. Germline lookup yields CDR1 SGHDN and CDR2 FVKESK. Between the trimmed V and J ends, which lost 0 bases and 10 bases, there was a span of 10 bases. The CDR3 coding sequence is TGTGCCAGCAGCCAAGATGGGAGCGGGGAGCAGTTCTTC. It yields the protein CASSQDGSGEQFF. Together with reference TRBV14 and TRBJ2-1, the CDR3 gives the full variable domain: EAGVTQFPSHSVIEKGQTVTLRCDPISGHDNLYWYRRVMGKEIKFLLHFVKESKQDESGMPNNRFLAERTGGTYSTLKVQPAELEDSGVYFCASSQDGSGEQFFGPGTRLTVL.

The V call is TRBV7-9, the J call TRBJ1-4; 7 nucleotides align to TRBD1. This CDR3 is built from 16 residues. Trimming cost V 5 bases and J 4 bases; bases outside gene matches: 10. Per the germline V gene, CDR1 is SEHNR and CDR2 is FQNEAQ (reference sequence). In nucleotides, the CDR3 is TGTGCCAGCAGCGCGGGACAGCCCAACCTTAATGAAAAACTGTTTTTT. Translating it yields CASSAGQPNLNEKLFF.

The rearrangement joins TRBV5-4 to TRBJ2-2; no reliable D call. The CDR3 spans 12 residues. V was cut by 2 bases and J by 7 bases, with 6 bases left in between. The germline V gene encodes CDR1 SGHNT and CDR2 YYREEE (reference sequence). The CDR3 DNA is TGTGCCAGCAGCTTTCTAGACGGGGAGCTGTTTTTT. It yields the protein CASSFLDGELFF.

The chain carries TRBV5-1 and TRBJ2-7, with TRBD1 matching 8 bases. Germline assignment: CDR1 SGHRS and CDR2 YFSETQ. J was trimmed by 8 bases and V by 4 bases; bases with no gene match: 8. The CDR3 sequence is 13 residues long. CDR3 protein: CASSGGQDRKQYF. The CDR3 coding sequence is TGCGCCAGCAGCGGGGGACAGGATCGCAAGCAGTACTTC.

The V gene is TRBV6-1, the J gene TRBJ1-2; D ambiguous. Germline CDR1 and CDR2: MNHNS and SASEGT. Trimming left V 1 base short and J 2 bases short, with 8 bases between. This CDR3 region has 14 residues. CDR3 sequence reads: CASSEDFRNYGYTF. CDR3 sequence (DNA): TGTGCCAGCAGTGAAGATTTCAGGAACTATGGCTACACCTTC.

This chain connects TRBV25-1 to TRBJ2-1; D may be TRBD1 or TRBD2 (5 bases each). The CDR3 covers 16 residues. CDR1 is MGHDK, CDR2 SYGVNS, per germline. With 3 bases removed from V and 3 bases from J, the gap between germline ends came to 15 bases. The CDR3 is CASSEHRDAFYNEQFF. In nucleotides, the CDR3 is TGTGCCAGCAGTGAGCACCGGGACGCCTTCTACAATGAGCAGTTCTTC.

The gene calls are TRBV9 and TRBJ2-7; weak D call: TRBD1 (5 bases). V shed 4 bases and J shed 3 bases, with 17 bases lying between them. Germline V gene lookup returns CDR1 SGDLS and CDR2 YYNGEE. The CDR3 extends over 15 amino acids. Here the CDR3 DNA reads TGTGCCAGCAGCCAAAACTTACAGGATATCTACGAGCAGTACTTC. This encodes CASSQNLQDIYEQYF.

The chain couples TRBV14 to TRBJ2-5; 7 nucleotides match TRBD2. This CDR3 is built from 16 residues. J lost 0 bases, V lost 0 bases, and 4 bases had no gene match. Germline values: CDR1 SGHDN, CDR2 FVKESK. The CDR3 nucleotides read TGTGCCAGCAGCCAAGAGGCTAGCGGCAACCAAGAGACCCAGTACTTC. Encoded protein: CASSQEASGNQETQYF.

The J gene is TRBJ1-4, the V gene TRBV11-1; D unclear. The V gene lost 5 bases and the J gene lost 13 bases, with 17 bases spanning the gap. Per the germline V gene, CDR1 is SGHAT and CDR2 is FQDESV (reference sequence). The CDR3 has 13 amino acids. The CDR3: CASSMTPTSGLFF. CDR3 sequence (DNA): TGTGCCAGCAGCATGACCCCGACCAGCGGACTGTTTTTT. Complete variable domain (other parts from reference TRBV11-1 and TRBJ1-4): EAEVAQSPRYKITEKSQAVAFWCDPISGHATLYWYRQILGQGPELLVQFQDESVVDDSQLPKDRFSAERLKGVDSTLKIQPAELGDSAMYLCASSMTPTSGLFFGSGTQLSVL.

V gene TRBV6-5 combines with J gene TRBJ2-1, with unresolved D. The V gene's germline CDR1 is MNHEY and CDR2 SVGAGI. Between the trimmed V and J ends, which lost 5 bases and 7 bases, there was a span of 3 bases. The CDR3 covers 10 residues. As DNA, the CDR3 is TGTGCCAGCAGTAGAAATGAGCAGTTCTTC. It is translated as CASSRNEQFF.

This rearrangement joins TRBV19 to TRBJ2-5, with 13 bases that match TRBD2. J was trimmed by 1 base and V by 9 bases; bases with no gene match: 5. Germline assignment: CDR1 LNHDA and CDR2 SQIVND (reference sequence). The CDR3 spans 15 residues. CDR3 sequence reads: CASQGLAGLQETQYF. DNA for the CDR3: TGTGCCAGCCAGGGACTAGCGGGACTCCAAGAGACCCAGTACTTC.

V and J are TRBV5-4 and TRBJ2-3; D is unclear. The V end lost 4 bases, the J end lost 4 bases, and 10 bases lay between the germline ends. The CDR3 has 13 residues. The germline CDR1 and CDR2 sequences are SGHNT and YYREEE (reference sequence). DNA of the CDR3: TGTGCCAGCAGCCCCCCCGCGGCAGATACGCAGTATTTT. Protein product: CASSPPAADTQYF. Combining the CDR3 with reference TRBV5-4 and TRBJ2-3 gives the whole variable domain ETGVTQSPTHLIKTRGQQVTLRCSSQSGHNTVSWYQQALGQGPQFIFQYYREEENGRGNFPPRFSGLQFPNYSSELNVNALELDDSALYLCASSPPAADTQYFGPGTRLTVL.

The rearrangement links TRBV5-4 to TRBJ2-5, with TRBD1 identical over 9 bases. Germline CDR1 and CDR2: SGHNT and YYREEE (reference sequence). The CDR3 is made up of 15 amino acids. Unmatched junction bases numbered 10, after V lost 5 bases and J lost 5 bases. The chain's CDR3 is CASSSRTGAGETQYF. DNA of the CDR3: TGTGCCAGCAGTTCGCGGACAGGGGCTGGCGAGACCCAGTACTTC.

Only one count was recorded for this clone. The chain employs TRBV19 and TRBJ2-7, with a weak D call TRBD2 (5 bases). The V end was cut by 7 bases, the J end by 0 bases, with 13 bases between. The CDR3 contains 14 residues. From germline, CDR1 is LNHDA and CDR2 SQIVND (reference sequence). The DNA of the CDR3 is TGTGCCAGTACCCTTAGCGCCCGCTCCTACGAGCAGTACTTC. Its translation is CASTLSARSYEQYF.

This clone was seen just once. The chain joins TRBV7-9 to TRBJ1-4, with 9 bases fitting TRBD1. Germline V lookup: CDR1 SEHNR, CDR2 FQNEAQ (reference sequence). Trimming removed 4 bases from V and 7 bases from J; junction bases left unmatched: 4. The CDR3 runs 14 residues. In DNA form, the CDR3 reads TGTGCCAGCAGCTCGGGACAGGGAGGTGAAAAACTGTTTTTT. Protein product: CASSSGQGGEKLFF.

The V gene is TRBV6-5, the J gene TRBJ2-7; 8 nucleotides line up with TRBD1. This CDR3 has 12 residues. V lost 5 bases, J lost 5 bases, and 2 bases stayed unmatched. Per germline, CDR1 MNHEY and CDR2 SVGAGI. CDR3 DNA sequence: TGTGCCAGCAGTAGGGACAGGAACGAGCAGTACTTC. It yields the protein CASSRDRNEQYF.

This clone was recorded only once. CDR3 amino acids: CASSVAGGSYEQYF. CDR3 bases: TGTGCCAGCAGTGTAGCGGGAGGCTCCTACGAGCAGTACTTC. The rearrangement uses TRBV5-5 and TRBJ2-7, with 10 bases identical to TRBD2. V shed 5 bases, J shed 0 bases, and the junction held 2 bases outside the gene matches. CDR3 length: 14 residues. CDR1 and CDR2 from the germline V gene are SGHKS and YYEKEE (reference sequence).

The CDR3 loop is CASSTGLAGVIEQYF. CDR3 in DNA: TGCGCCAGCAGCACGGGACTAGCGGGAGTAATCGAGCAGTACTTC. The J gene is TRBJ2-7, the V gene TRBV5-1; 14 nucleotides align to TRBD2. V dropped 4 bases and J dropped 6; count of bases not matched to a gene: 6. The germline CDR1 and CDR2 sequences are SGHRS and YFSETQ. The CDR3 totals 15 residues.

The chain recombines TRBV7-9 with TRBJ1-1; D not resolved. Germline V gene sequence: CDR1 SEHNR, CDR2 FQNEAQ (reference sequence). The CDR3 has 16 residues. The V end lost 1 base, the J end lost 5 bases, and 17 bases lay between the germline ends. The CDR3 DNA sequence: TGTGCCAGCAGCTTAGAAGGCGAAGGGCGAGGGACTGAAGCTTTCTTT. It translates to CASSLEGEGRGTEAFF.

This chain connects TRBV6-4 to TRBJ1-1; the D gene is possibly TRBD1 (5 bases). This CDR3 is built from 13 residues. Germline V gene lookup returns CDR1 MRHNA and CDR2 SNTAGT. The ends were cut back, 6 bases at V and 1 base at J, with 9 bases in the middle. This chain's CDR3 is CASRRDGNTEAFF. The CDR3 coding sequence is TGTGCCAGCAGGAGGGACGGGAACACTGAAGCTTTCTTT.

The sample holds a few counts of this clone. The rearrangement uses TRBV5-1 and TRBJ2-3; D may be TRBD1 (5 bases). The germline V gene has CDR1 SGHRS and CDR2 YFSETQ. Trimming stripped 5 bases from V and 2 bases from J, with 15 bases between. The CDR3 is 15 residues long. CDR3 amino acids: CASRDGPGHTDTQYF. DNA for the CDR3: TGCGCCAGCAGAGATGGCCCAGGGCACACAGATACGCAGTATTTT.

The chain has TRBV7-9 and TRBJ1-2, with D hard to call. Trimming stripped 7 bases from V and 8 bases from J, with 14 bases between. From germline, CDR1 is SEHNR and CDR2 FQNEAQ (reference sequence). There are 12 residues in the CDR3. CDR3 loop: CASTPGLLGYTF. CDR3 DNA: TGTGCCAGCACCCCTGGACTATTGGGCTACACCTTC.

The V gene is TRBV5-1, the J gene TRBJ2-5, with 7 nucleotides matching TRBD2. The germline gives CDR1 SGHRS, CDR2 YFSETQ. The CDR3 spans 15 residues. The V and J ends lost 5 bases and 7 bases, in that order; junction bases with no gene match: 14. The CDR3 loop is CASRTGRAGEATQYF. CDR3 coding DNA: TGCGCCAGCAGAACGGGCCGGGCGGGAGAGGCGACCCAGTACTTC.

This chain links TRBV11-3 with TRBJ2-1, with TRBD2 matching over 10 bases. This CDR3 has 16 amino acids. After removal of 5 bases from V and 2 bases from J, the junction contained 6 bases not matched to a gene. Germline V CDR1 and CDR2: SGHNT, YENEEA. The CDR3 DNA reads TGTGCCAGCAGCCCAGGACTAGCGGAGACCTACAATGAGCAGTTCTTC. As protein: CASSPGLAETYNEQFF. Full variable domain (missing parts from reference TRBV11-3 and TRBJ2-1): EAGVVQSPRYKIIEKKQPVAFWCNPISGHNTLYWYLQNLGQGPELLIRYENEEAVDDSQLPKDRFSAERLKGVDSTLKIQPAELGDSAVYLCASSPGLAETYNEQFFGPGTRLTVL.

The chain carries TRBV9 and TRBJ2-1, with D possibly TRBD1 on 5 matching bases. Germline V lookup: CDR1 SGDLS, CDR2 YYNGEE. There are 15 residues in the CDR3. V lost 4 bases, J lost 1 base, and 12 bases lay in between. The CDR3 reads CASSQGAYSYNEQFF. CDR3 nucleotides: TGTGCCAGCAGCCAAGGGGCTTATTCCTACAATGAGCAGTTCTTC.

The chain is built from TRBV5-1 and TRBJ2-2; D is uncertain. V was pared by 0 bases and J by 0 bases, with 6 bases between. The CDR3 runs to 15 residues. Germline V gene lookup returns CDR1 SGHRS and CDR2 YFSETQ. Here the CDR3 reads CASSLDGTNTGELFF. CDR3 coding DNA: TGCGCCAGCAGCTTGGACGGTACGAACACCGGGGAGCTGTTTTTT.

The gene calls are TRBV27 and TRBJ1-1, with a possible D match to TRBD1 (5 bases). Between the trimmed V and J ends, which lost 2 bases and 7 bases, there was a span of 8 bases. The CDR3 runs to 12 residues. Germline V gives CDR1 MNHEY, CDR2 SMNVEV (reference sequence). The CDR3, as DNA: TGTGCCAGCAGTTTAATAAGGGGTGAAGCTTTCTTT. Protein product: CASSLIRGEAFF.